The TCR beta chain described here comes from a study of T-cell memory formation after mild COVID-19. Study at large: Clusters were largely donor specific.

Points from the study as a whole: Pre-infection memory held some responding clones, suggesting pre-existing cross-reactive T cells responded.

CDR3 length equals 19 residues. V trimming: 5 bases; J trimming: 0 bases; junction bases outside the gene matches: 10. Germline CDR1 and CDR2: SGHVS and FQNEAQ. As concerns this clonotype: Its antigen is still unknown.

MiXCR, run by TCRdb on the 5' RACE reads, gives a single entry per CDR3 protein. The sample shows about 290,000 distinct CDR3 sequences, approximately 15% of them seen only once. This sequence was found in a man aged 18 to 29 who had mild COVID-19 (a few samples of this study predate the infection). Cell type and time point are not known. This chain joins TRBV7-8 and TRBJ2-7; TRBD2 aligns across 16 bases. The sample comprised PBMCs or a T cell subset sorted from them (not recorded which). The CDR3, as DNA: TGTGCCAGCAGCAAAAATTTGGGACTAGCGGGGGGGAGCTCCTACGAGCAGTACTTC. This encodes CASSKNLGLAGGSSYEQYF.